These 22 T cell receptor beta chains were sequenced from one sample in a study of T cell responses to AZD1222 COVID-19 vaccine. The repertoire was sequenced with immunoSEQ multiplex PCR; TCRdb's copy has only in-frame clones and lacks some. The table shows 95,000 to 100,000 clones, with around 83% occurring only once. The sample was peripheral blood, taken on day 0 of AZD1222 vaccination. These receptors were taken from an adult in good health.

This clone was counted only a few times. This chain connects TRBV12-3 or TRBV12-4 to TRBJ1-2, with 7 bases matching TRBD1. V lost 5 bases, J lost 8 bases, and 8 bases stayed unmatched. The length of the CDR3 is 13 residues. The chain's CDR3 is CASSLDRVRGYTF. The CDR3 bases are TGTGCCAGCAGTCTCGACAGGGTGCGGGGCTACACCTTC.

The chain uses TRBV13 and TRBJ2-3, with TRBD1 identical over 11 bases. CDR1 and CDR2 from the germline V gene are PRHDT and FYEKMQ (reference sequence). The trim removed 5 bases at V and 3 bases at J, leaving 10 bases unmatched. The CDR3 has 17 amino acids. The CDR3 DNA reads TGTGCCAGCAGCAGAAGGACAGGGGGCGTAAGGACAGATACGCAGTATTTT. Translating it yields CASSRRTGGVRTDTQYF.

The chain is built from TRBV28 and TRBJ1-4; D gene uncertain. V was trimmed by 6 bases and J by 7 bases, leaving 18 bases between them. Germline V gives CDR1 MDHEN, CDR2 SYDVKM. The length of the CDR3 is 15 residues. The chain's CDR3 is CASRPVVGAVEKLFF. The CDR3 DNA sequence: TGTGCCAGCAGACCCGTTGTGGGCGCGGTTGAAAAACTGTTTTTT. Using reference TRBV28 and TRBJ1-4 for the parts outside the CDR3, the full variable domain is DVKVTQSSRYLVKRTGEKVFLECVQDMDHENMFWYRQDPGLGLRLIYFSYDVKMKEKGDIPEGYSVSREKKERFSLILESASTNQTSMYLCASRPVVGAVEKLFFGSGTQLSVL.

This clone was detected a few times. The V gene is TRBV27, the J gene TRBJ2-1; D may be TRBD2 (5 bases). Germline V gene lookup returns CDR1 MNHEY and CDR2 SMNVEV (reference sequence). CDR3 length equals 15 residues. Trimming shortened V by 5 bases and J by 3 bases, and 14 bases separated the two germline ends. The CDR3 protein is CASSRGRAGYNEQFF. For the CDR3, the DNA is TGTGCCAGCAGTCGAGGGCGGGCAGGCTACAATGAGCAGTTCTTC.

The V gene is TRBV6-6, the J gene TRBJ2-7, with 7 bases that match TRBD2. Germline V gene lookup returns CDR1 MNHNY and CDR2 SVGAGI (reference sequence). J was trimmed by 6 bases and V by 4 bases; bases with no gene match: 15. The CDR3 has 16 amino acids. CDR3 in amino acids: CASSWGGISEVGEQYF. The CDR3 DNA is TGTGCCAGCAGTTGGGGGGGGATCTCGGAAGTCGGCGAGCAGTACTTC.

This clone was found a few times. The gene calls are TRBV2 and TRBJ1-2; the D is unclear. The CDR3 extends over 12 amino acids. The germline gives CDR1 SNHLY, CDR2 FYNNEI. Trimming cost V 2 bases and J 4 bases, with 5 bases left between them. CDR3 coding DNA: TGTGCCAGCAGTGAACAAAGCTATGGCTACACCTTC. Translated: CASSEQSYGYTF.

The chain employs TRBV5-1 and TRBJ2-2; D may be TRBD2 (6 bases). The germline V gene has CDR1 SGHRS and CDR2 YFSETQ. The CDR3 totals 15 residues. V lost 3 bases and J lost 7, with 16 bases in between. The CDR3 DNA reads TGCGCCAGCAGCTGGGGACTCCCTCGACACGGGGAGCTGTTTTTT. It is translated as CASSWGLPRHGELFF.

This rearrangement joins TRBV6-6 to TRBJ2-7, with 9 bases lining up with TRBD2. V trimming: 2 bases; J trimming: 5 bases; junction bases outside the gene matches: 10. Germline V gene lookup returns CDR1 MNHNY and CDR2 SVGAGI (reference sequence). There are 16 residues in the CDR3. This CDR3 is CASSYHPSAGGDEQYF. CDR3 nucleotide sequence: TGTGCCAGCAGTTACCACCCCTCAGCGGGAGGAGACGAGCAGTACTTC.

The chain links TRBV18 to TRBJ2-1; no clear D gene. The CDR3 length is 15 residues. The germline gives CDR1 KGHSH, CDR2 LQKENI. The ends were cut back, 0 bases at V and 6 bases at J, with 12 bases in the middle. CDR3 in DNA: TGTGCCAGCTCACCACCGTACGGGCCCCGCAATGAGCAGTTCTTC. Amino acid sequence: CASSPPYGPRNEQFF.

The V gene is TRBV25-1, the J gene TRBJ2-1; 7 nucleotides match TRBD2. The CDR3 contains 18 residues. V lost 4 bases to trimming and J lost 2 bases; unmatched junction nucleotides: 14. In germline, CDR1 is MGHDK, CDR2 SYGVNS. The DNA for the CDR3 is TGTGCCAGCAGTGTATCGAGAAGTGGTGGACTAGCCTACAATGAGCAGTTCTTC. It translates to CASSVSRSGGLAYNEQFF.

V is TRBV7-9 and J is TRBJ1-4, with D possibly TRBD1 on 5 matching bases. Looked up from germline, CDR1 is SEHNR and CDR2 is FQNEAQ (reference sequence). This CDR3 is 16 amino acids long. With 1 base removed from V and 3 bases from J, the gap between germline ends came to 12 bases. CDR3 coding DNA: TGTGCCAGCAGCTTAGGAATTGGGGGAGCTAATGAAAAACTGTTTTTT. Amino acid sequence: CASSLGIGGANEKLFF.

This sequence joins TRBV2 and TRBJ2-7; D is unresolved. The CDR3 has 13 residues. The germline CDR1 and CDR2 sequences are SNHLY and FYNNEI. V lost 3 bases to trimming and J lost 4 bases, with 10 bases between them. CDR3 protein: CASSERRLYEQYF. DNA of the CDR3: TGTGCCAGCAGTGAGAGGAGACTGTACGAGCAGTACTTC. Full variable domain (missing parts from reference TRBV2 and TRBJ2-7): EPEVTQTPSHQVTQMGQEVILRCVPISNHLYFYWYRQILGQKVEFLVSFYNNEISEKSEIFDDQFSVERPDGSNFTLKIRSTKLEDSAMYFCASSERRLYEQYFGPGTRLTVT.

This chain uses TRBV7-2 with TRBJ2-1; 12 bases are shared with TRBD2. Trimming took 5 bases from V and 5 from J; bases not matched to a gene: 7. The CDR3 is 16 amino acids. Germline lookup yields CDR1 SGHTA and CDR2 FQGNSA. As DNA, the CDR3 is TGTGCCAGCAGCGGCCAACTAGCGGGAGGTCACAATGAGCAGTTCTTC. Its translation is CASSGQLAGGHNEQFF.

The sample holds a few counts of this clone. The chain links TRBV9 to TRBJ1-2; D is perhaps TRBD1 (5 bases). V was trimmed by 4 bases and J by 8 bases, leaving 18 bases between them. Germline lookup yields CDR1 SGDLS and CDR2 YYNGEE. The CDR3 loop spans 14 amino acids. CDR3 sequence (DNA): TGTGCCAGCAGCCCAGAGGAGGGGAGTTACGGCTACACCTTC. Protein product: CASSPEEGSYGYTF.

V is TRBV3-1 (or the pseudogene TRBV3-2) and J is TRBJ2-7, with D possibly matching TRBD1 (5 bases). CDR1 is LGHDT and CDR2 is YNNKEL in the germline V gene (reference sequence). The CDR3 length is 14 residues. Trimming cost V 6 bases and J 6 bases, with 18 bases left between them. In DNA, the CDR3 is TGTGCCAGCAGTCGCACACTGGGGCAGGGCGAGCAGTACTTC. Amino acid sequence: CASSRTLGQGEQYF.

The gene calls are TRBV10-2 and TRBJ1-6; D not certain. The germline V and J ends were trimmed by 6 bases and 10 bases, with 10 bases remaining between them. Germline lookup yields CDR1 WSHSY and CDR2 SAAADI. CDR3 length: 12 amino acids. Written as DNA, the CDR3 is TGCGCCAGCAGGACAAGGCAGTCACCCCTCCACTTT. Amino acid sequence: CASRTRQSPLHF.

The chain joins TRBV5-1 to TRBJ1-1, with TRBD1 identical over 7 bases. The V gene end was trimmed by 2 bases and the J gene end by 3 bases; junction bases not matched to a gene: 7. The CDR3 has 15 residues. Germline V CDR1 and CDR2: SGHRS, YFSETQ. The CDR3 protein is CASSLELGQYTEAFF. For the CDR3, the DNA is TGCGCCAGCAGCTTAGAACTGGGACAGTACACTGAAGCTTTCTTT. Full variable domain (rest looked up from reference TRBV5-1 and TRBJ1-1): KAGVTQTPRYLIKTRGQQVTLSCSPISGHRSVSWYQQTPGQGLQFLFEYFSETQRNKGNFPGRFSGRQFSNSRSEMNVSTLELGDSALYLCASSLELGQYTEAFFGQGTRLTVV.

This clone has just one count. The V gene is TRBV7-7, the J gene TRBJ1-5; D may be TRBD1 (6 bases). This CDR3 comprises 14 residues. Trimming took 2 bases from V and 8 from J, leaving 13 bases between them. CDR1 and CDR2 (germline): SSHAT, FNYEAQ (reference sequence). The DNA for the CDR3 is TGTGCCAGCAGCTTACACAGGGAGAACGAGCCCCAGCATTTT. Translation gives CASSLHRENEPQHF. The full variable domain, rest sourced from reference TRBV7-7 and TRBJ1-5, is GAGVSQSPRYKVTKRGQDVTLRCDPISSHATLYWYQQALGQGPEFLTYFNYEAQPDKSGLPSDRFSAERPEGSISTLTIQRTEQRDSAMYRCASSLHRENEPQHFGDGTRLSIL.

In DNA, the CDR3 is TGCGCCAGCAGTGCCGGGACAGGGGAACTAAGTCTCTCTAATCAGCCCCAGCATTTT. Translating it yields CASSAGTGELSLSNQPQHF. The chain combines TRBV10-2 with TRBJ1-5, with 10 bases identical to TRBD1. Germline CDR1 and CDR2: WSHSY and SAAADI. V lost 4 bases and J lost 4; bases outside the gene matches: 16. This CDR3 is built from 19 residues.

This chain connects TRBV27 to TRBJ1-1; TRBD1 is a possible D gene (6 bases). The CDR3 is made up of 15 amino acids. The V gene's germline CDR1 is MNHEY and CDR2 SMNVEV (reference sequence). V lost 5 bases, J lost 0 bases, and 13 bases lay in between. The CDR3 region is CASSPHRDLNTEAFF. CDR3 in DNA: TGTGCCAGCAGTCCCCACAGGGACCTGAACACTGAAGCTTTCTTT.

The chain carries TRBV5-6 and TRBJ2-7; TRBD2 agrees at 14 bases. This CDR3 contains 17 residues. After removal of 3 bases from V and 5 bases from J, the junction contained 10 bases not matched to a gene. Per germline, CDR1 SGHDT and CDR2 YYEEEE. CDR3 loop: CASSWGLAGDLVDEQYF. The DNA of the CDR3 is TGTGCCAGCAGCTGGGGACTAGCGGGAGACCTAGTCGACGAGCAGTACTTC.

Here the CDR3 DNA reads TGTGCCAGCAGCCCGTCCGGGACAGGGGACTACGAGCAGTACTTC. This gives the protein CASSPSGTGDYEQYF. The genes are TRBV11-3 and TRBJ2-7, with 10 bases aligning to TRBD1. CDR1 SGHNT and CDR2 YENEEA come from the germline V gene. This CDR3 has 15 residues. Trimming removed 5 bases from V and 3 bases from J; junction bases left unmatched: 7.